This T cell receptor beta chain is drawn from a study of blood T cell repertoires in COVID-19. Study-wide background: T cells, B-cell-depleted T cells, or PBMCs supplied cDNA or gDNA.

The data were produced by immunoSEQ multiplex PCR, yet TCRdb's version contains in-frame clones alone and is incomplete. The sample carries 120,000 to 150,000 clones, around 80% recorded once. CDR1 MDHEN and CDR2 SYDVKM come from the germline V gene. V was pared by 3 bases and J by 7 bases, with 18 bases between. The CDR3 loop spans 15 amino acids. Specimen: peripheral blood. The chain carries TRBV28 and TRBJ1-2; D is perhaps TRBD1 (5 bases). The sequence came from a man aged 60 to 75 with acute or convalescent COVID-19. The CDR3 sequence: CASSLGGTEIGGYTF. The CDR3 DNA reads TGTGCCAGCAGTTTGGGGGGGACTGAGATAGGTGGCTACACCTTC.